Listed below are T cell receptor beta chains from one sample, sequenced in a study of blood T cell repertoires in COVID-19. Assay used: immunoSEQ multiplex PCR; TCRdb lists only in-frame clones, some missing. The sample yields tens of thousands of clones, about four fifths seen once. Sequencing was performed on peripheral blood. The source of these receptors is a man aged 55-75 years with acute or convalescent COVID-19. Both conserved end residues are part of each CDR3. D genes are given only for firm matches.

j_call: TRBJ1-2; v_call: TRBV7-3; d_call: TRBD1; cdr3_aa: CASSPGQAGGYTF
j_call: TRBJ1-5; v_call: TRBV27; d_call: -; cdr3_aa: CASSWIGSSNQPQHF
j_call: TRBJ1-2; v_call: TRBV24-1; d_call: TRBD1; cdr3_aa: CATSGGQGSSYGYTF
j_call: TRBJ1-1; v_call: TRBV6-1; d_call: -; cdr3_aa: CASSEAPGVTEAFF
j_call: TRBJ1-5; v_call: TRBV6-5; d_call: TRBD1; cdr3_aa: CASRKQGADNQPQHF
j_call: TRBJ1-5; v_call: TRBV7-2; d_call: TRBD1; cdr3_aa: CASSSFSGTVSNQPQHF
j_call: TRBJ1-1; v_call: TRBV7-9; d_call: -; cdr3_aa: CASSQPGQNTEAFF
j_call: TRBJ1-2; v_call: TRBV4-1; d_call: -; cdr3_aa: CASSQDSTGDGYTF
j_call: TRBJ2-2; v_call: TRBV3-1/TRBV3-2; d_call: TRBD1; cdr3_aa: CASSQWDRGDTGELFF
j_call: TRBJ2-2; v_call: TRBV5-6; d_call: -; cdr3_aa: CASSPTGTGELFF